This is a list of T cell receptor beta chains from one sample in a study of blood T cell repertoires in COVID-19. Clones were sequenced by immunoSEQ multiplex PCR, and TCRdb holds only the in-frame ones, with some missing. Here the sample spans 130,000 to 150,000 clones, over 80% being singletons. The source material was PBMCs or T cells enriched from blood (not recorded which). These receptors were taken from a woman between 45 and 60 years old who had been exposed to COVID-19. The CDR3 runs from the conserved cysteine through the conserved F or W. A D gene is named only where the DNA matches it firmly. Size is omitted from some rows. Given values are once, few, many or a class for expanded clones.

size	V	D	J	DNA	CDR3
NA	TRBV9	TRBD1	TRBJ1-2	TGTGCCAGCAGCCAGGGGACAGGGGCGTATGGCTACACCTTC	CASSQGTGAYGYTF
NA	TRBV12-3/TRBV12-4	NA	TRBJ1-1	TGTGCCAGCAGGTGGAGGGGCACTGAAGCTTTCTTT	CASRWRGTEAFF
NA	TRBV5-1	NA	TRBJ2-2	TGCGCCAGCAGCTTGTCTGGGCTGAACACCGGGGAGCTGTTTTTT	CASSLSGLNTGELFF
NA	TRBV10-2	TRBD2	TRBJ2-1	TGCGCCAGCAGAGGACTAGCGGGGGCTTACAATGAGCAGTTCTTC	CASRGLAGAYNEQFF
NA	TRBV10-2	TRBD2	TRBJ2-3	TGCGCCAGCAGTGCTACTAGCGGGAGGGCCCGGAGCACAGATACGCAGTATTTT	CASSATSGRARSTDTQYF
NA	TRBV10-2	NA	TRBJ2-3	TGCGCCAGCACAAAGGGGTCCACAGATACGCAGTATTTT	CASTKGSTDTQYF
NA	TRBV21-1	NA	TRBJ2-1	TGTGCCAGCAGCAAAAGAAGGAGGGAGGCACGCAATGAGCAGTTCTTC	CASSKRRREARNEQFF
NA	TRBV30	NA	TRBJ2-7	TGTGCCTGGGACAACTCCTACGAGCAGTACTTC	CAWDNSYEQYF
NA	TRBV5-4	NA	TRBJ1-1	TGTGCCAGCAGTGAAAGCCATGAAGCTTTCTTT	CASSESHEAFF
NA	TRBV27	NA	TRBJ1-6	TGTGCCAGCGGACGGGGGACTACTTCACCCCTCCACTTT	CASGRGTTSPLHF
NA	TRBV7-2	TRBD1	TRBJ1-5	TGTGCCAGCAGACAGGGGAATCAGCCCCAGCATTTT	CASRQGNQPQHF
few	TRBV14	NA	TRBJ1-6	TGTGCCAGCAGCGACATCAGGGGTTACTCACCCCTCCACTTT	CASSDIRGYSPLHF
few	TRBV9	NA	TRBJ2-1	TGTGCCAGCAGCTCTAGGACAGGAGAACTAGCGGACGGGGAGGGCAATGAGCAGTTCTTC	CASSSRTGELADGEGNEQFF
NA	TRBV29-1	TRBD2	TRBJ2-3	TGCAGCGTGGGACTAGCGAGGCACACAGATACGCAGTATTTT	CSVGLARHTDTQYF